These 3 T cell receptor beta chains were sequenced from one sample in a study of T cell repertoires in ileal Crohn's disease. TCRdb keeps only in-frame clones here, not all; method: immunoSEQ multiplex PCR. The data contain 4,000 to 4,500 clones, about 70% of them singletons. Specimen: ileal tissue. The receptors were gathered from an adult with Crohn's disease.

The CDR3 here is CASSLYGQLNNSPLHF. The DNA for the CDR3 is TGTGCCAGCTCACTCTACGGACAGCTGAATAATTCACCCCTCCACTTT. The rearrangement joins TRBV18 to TRBJ1-6, with TRBD1 as a possible D gene (6 bases). Deletions cut 4 bases from V and 5 bases from J, with 15 bases between. Per the germline V gene, CDR1 is KGHSH and CDR2 is LQKENI. There are 16 residues in the CDR3.

This chain links TRBV2 with TRBJ2-3; TRBD2 aligns across 10 bases. The CDR3 contains 14 residues. Germline CDR1 reads SNHLY; CDR2 reads FYNNEI. The trim removed 8 bases at V and 2 bases at J, leaving 4 bases unmatched. The CDR3 DNA follows: TGTGCCAGCGGGCTAGCGGGGGTCACAGATACGCAGTATTTT. This codes for CASGLAGVTDTQYF.

V usage is TRBV19 and J usage is TRBJ1-2; maybe TRBD1 (5 bases). With 7 bases removed from V and 9 bases from J, the gap between germline ends came to 21 bases. The CDR3 is 14 amino acids. Germline CDR1 is LNHDA and CDR2 is SQIVND (reference sequence). The CDR3 coding sequence is TGTGCCAGTACCCGCGGGGCGCTAAAGGGGAGCTACACCTTC. It codes for CASTRGALKGSYTF.